This T cell receptor (beta chain) was captured by sequencing in a study of blood T cell repertoires in COVID-19. V was pared by 2 bases and J by 4 bases, with 16 bases between. Germline V gene lookup returns CDR1 MNHNY and CDR2 SVGAGI (reference sequence). The CDR3 loop spans 16 amino acids. In the original analysis: Reference gene primer amplification gave nucleated cell count estimates. Sequencing was performed with immunoSEQ multiplex PCR; in TCRdb, only in-frame clones are kept and a portion is missing. V and J calls and clone size are copied from that table; D and trimming were computed from the DNA. Of about 160,000 clones in the sample, approximately 91% were seen once.

This TCR was sampled from a man between 18 and 35 years old with acute or convalescent COVID-19. Input material: peripheral blood. The chain carries TRBV6-6 and TRBJ2-3; a weak D match, TRBD2 (5 bases). The CDR3 coding sequence is TGTGCCAGCAGTTACCCCCAGGTGGGCGGGTCAGATACGCAGTATTTT. Translation gives CASSYPQVGGSDTQYF.